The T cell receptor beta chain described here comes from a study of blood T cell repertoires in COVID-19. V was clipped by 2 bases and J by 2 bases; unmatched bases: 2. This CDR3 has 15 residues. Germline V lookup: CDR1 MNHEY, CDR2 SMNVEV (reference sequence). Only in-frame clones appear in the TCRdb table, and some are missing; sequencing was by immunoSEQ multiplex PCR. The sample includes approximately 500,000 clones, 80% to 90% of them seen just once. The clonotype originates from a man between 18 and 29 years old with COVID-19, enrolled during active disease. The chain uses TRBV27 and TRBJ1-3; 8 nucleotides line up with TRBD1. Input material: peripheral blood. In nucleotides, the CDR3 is TGTGCCAGCAGTTTAACACAGGGGGCTGGAAACACCATATATTTT. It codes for CASSLTQGAGNTIYF.